This passage covers 30 T cell receptor beta chains from one sample sequenced in a study of spatial heterogeneity in lung cancer. TCRdb re-called the 5' RACE reads with MiXCR, one entry per CDR3 protein. This table holds about 20,000 distinct CDR3 sequences, approximately 8.5% found once. Time point here: blood at routine non-recurrence follow-up after resection. This material consisted of PBMCs, taken at follow-up. The receptors were sampled from a male donor with early-stage non-small cell lung cancer.

In its sample, this clonotype was seen many times. This chain joins TRBV10-1 and TRBJ2-5; possible D gene TRBD1, 6 bases. The CDR3 extends over 16 amino acids. Trimming took off 2 bases at V and 2 bases at J, with 15 bases between the two ends. Per the germline V gene, CDR1 is WNHNN and CDR2 is SYGVQD (reference sequence). CDR3: CASSEMDLQGQETQYF. CDR3 coding DNA: TGCGCCAGCAGTGAGATGGACCTTCAGGGGCAAGAGACCCAGTACTTC.

This clonotype was seen a few times. The chain is built from TRBV30 and TRBJ1-4; the D gene is possibly TRBD1 (6 bases). CDR3 length equals 13 residues. Deletions cut 4 bases from V and 8 bases from J, with 14 bases between. Germline CDR1 reads GTSNPN; CDR2 reads SVGIG (reference sequence). The CDR3 here is CAWKSRGDEKLFF. CDR3 nucleotides: TGTGCCTGGAAGAGCAGGGGAGACGAAAAACTGTTTTTT.

This clonotype was counted at least ten times. The chain is built from TRBV4-1 and TRBJ1-1, with 8 bases that match TRBD1. This CDR3 contains 15 residues. Germline trimming cut 0 bases from V and 3 bases from J; bases unmatched to any gene: 3. Germline CDR1 reads MGHRA; CDR2 reads YSYEKL. In nucleotides, the CDR3 is TGCGCCAGCAGCCAAGAAGTGACAGGGGACACTGAAGCTTTCTTT. Translated, it gives CASSQEVTGDTEAFF.

The chain carries TRBV7-2 and TRBJ1-1; tentatively, D is TRBD1 (5 bases). Germline lookup yields CDR1 SGHTA and CDR2 FQGNSA. The germline V and J ends were trimmed by 5 bases and 10 bases, with 14 bases remaining between them. The CDR3 is made up of 12 amino acids. Here the CDR3 DNA reads TGTGCCAGCAGCCCGGGGGGAGTCGGAGCTTTCTTT. Residues: CASSPGGVGAFF.

The V and J genes are TRBV11-3 and TRBJ2-5; D not resolved. The CDR3 runs 15 residues. V was trimmed by 5 bases and J by 4 bases, leaving 17 bases between them. The V gene's germline CDR1 is SGHNT and CDR2 YENEEA. The DNA of the CDR3 is TGTGCCAGCAGCCCCGCTACGGGCGGCGGAGAGACCCAGTACTTC. Translation gives CASSPATGGGETQYF.

This clonotype occurred many times. The V call is TRBV13, the J call TRBJ2-7; 14 nucleotides line up with TRBD2. The germline CDR1 and CDR2 sequences are PRHDT and FYEKMQ (reference sequence). J gave up 7 bases and V 5 bases, and 7 bases lay outside the gene matches. There are 15 residues in the CDR3. CDR3 sequence (DNA): TGTGCCAGCAGCGCCCGGACTAGCGGGGGGAGGGAGCAGTACTTC. This translates into CASSARTSGGREQYF.

This clonotype was observed at least ten times. The V and J genes are TRBV15 and TRBJ2-3; 11 bases align to TRBD2. Trimming removed 0 bases from V and 2 bases from J; junction bases left unmatched: 7. CDR1 LNHNV and CDR2 YYDKDF come from the germline V gene (reference sequence). This CDR3 contains 18 residues. The CDR3 loop reads CATSRDRRLAGTTDTQYF. The DNA for the CDR3 is TGTGCCACCAGCAGAGATAGGAGACTAGCGGGGACCACAGATACGCAGTATTTT.

This clonotype was picked up many times. This rearrangement joins TRBV4-1 to TRBJ2-7; tentatively, D is TRBD1 (6 bases). The CDR3 loop spans 16 amino acids. Germline loops: CDR1 MGHRA, CDR2 YSYEKL. The V end was cut by 3 bases, the J end by 2 bases, with 17 bases between. The CDR3 spells CASSQITGTSTYEQYF. CDR3 nucleotide sequence: TGCGCCAGCAGCCAGATCACCGGGACAAGCACCTACGAGCAGTACTTC.

Only a few counts were recorded for this clonotype. The V call is TRBV11-2, the J call TRBJ2-3; D could derive from TRBD1 or TRBD2 (5 bases each). The V and J ends lost 2 bases and 4 bases respectively, with 28 bases between them. The CDR3 is made up of 20 amino acids. Germline CDR1 SGHAT, CDR2 FQNNGV. CDR3 in amino acids: CASSLIHSPGPKRRADTQYF. CDR3 sequence (DNA): TGTGCCAGCAGCTTAATTCACTCCCCGGGACCCAAAAGACGCGCAGATACGCAGTATTTT.

This clonotype showed up just a few times. J is TRBJ1-5 and V is TRBV27, with unresolved D. The CDR3 contains 15 residues. Between the trimmed V and J ends, which lost 3 bases and 4 bases, there was a span of 13 bases. The germline CDR1 and CDR2 sequences are MNHEY and SMNVEV (reference sequence). As DNA, the CDR3 is TGTGCCAGCAGTTTTGTCGGGGATCGAAATCAGCCCCAGCATTTT. This encodes CASSFVGDRNQPQHF.

This clonotype came up many times. The rearrangement links TRBV9 to TRBJ2-2; 7 nucleotides align to TRBD1. This CDR3 has 16 amino acids. Trimming cost V 1 base and J 1 base; bases outside gene matches: 4. CDR1 and CDR2 (germline): SGDLS, YYNGEE. The CDR3 reads CASSVWNRGNTGELFF. CDR3 coding DNA: TGTGCCAGCAGCGTATGGAACAGGGGGAACACCGGGGAGCTGTTTTTT.

This clonotype has ten or more counts. The chain is built from TRBV7-2 and TRBJ2-1; 10 nucleotides agree with TRBD1. The germline CDR1 and CDR2 sequences are SGHTA and FQGNSA. After removal of 4 bases from V and 7 bases from J, the junction contained 4 bases not matched to a gene. The CDR3 runs 14 residues. Here the CDR3 reads CASSYWGQGNEQFF. The CDR3 coding sequence is TGTGCCAGCAGCTACTGGGGACAGGGGAATGAGCAGTTCTTC. The variable domain in full, completed from reference TRBV7-2 and TRBJ2-1, reads GAGVSQSPSNKVTEKGKDVELRCDPISGHTALYWYRQSLGQGLEFLIYFQGNSAPDKSGLPSDRFSAERTGGSVSTLTIQRTQQEDSAVYLCASSYWGQGNEQFFGPGTRLTVL.

The CDR3 is CASSLAETYEQYF. CDR3 sequence (DNA): TGTGCCAGCAGCTTGGCGGAAACCTACGAGCAGTACTTC. The chain combines TRBV5-5 with TRBJ2-7; D not resolved. The germline gives CDR1 SGHKS, CDR2 YYEKEE (reference sequence). V was clipped by 0 bases and J by 2 bases, with 6 bases between them. CDR3 length: 13 residues.

In its sample, this clonotype was seen many times. The chain uses TRBV7-6 and TRBJ2-3; TRBD1 is a possible D gene (5 bases). Trimming left V 1 base short and J 8 bases short, with 10 bases between. This CDR3 is 13 amino acids long. Germline values: CDR1 SGHVS, CDR2 FNYEAQ. CDR3 in amino acids: CASSLEGKGTQYF. The CDR3 DNA sequence: TGTGCCAGCAGCTTAGAGGGGAAGGGTACGCAGTATTTT. Full variable domain (rest looked up from reference TRBV7-6 and TRBJ2-3): GAGVSQSPRYKVTKRGQDVALRCDPISGHVSLYWYRQALGQGPEFLTYFNYEAQQDKSGLPNDRFSAERPEGSISTLTIQRTEQRDSAMYRCASSLEGKGTQYFGPGTRLTVL.

This clonotype was seen at least ten times. V is TRBV5-1 and J is TRBJ2-5; 9 bases line up with TRBD2. This CDR3 is built from 18 residues. V lost 0 bases and J lost 5; bases outside the gene matches: 14. Germline lookup yields CDR1 SGHRS and CDR2 YFSETQ. The CDR3 coding sequence is TGCGCCAGCAGCTTGGGAGCGGGAGGCCCAGAATCGGGGGAGACCCAGTACTTC. Encoded protein: CASSLGAGGPESGETQYF.

This clonotype was seen a few times. The chain carries TRBV5-1 and TRBJ2-2; 7 bases fit TRBD1. Looked up from germline, CDR1 is SGHRS and CDR2 is YFSETQ. The trim removed 3 bases at V and 4 bases at J, leaving 0 bases unmatched. This CDR3 region has 13 residues. The CDR3 sequence: CASSYRGTGELFF. The CDR3 DNA sequence: TGCGCCAGCAGCTACAGGGGCACCGGGGAGCTGTTTTTT.

This clonotype was recorded at least ten times. The chain recombines TRBV10-2 with TRBJ1-5, with D hard to call. Germline CDR1 reads WSHSY; CDR2 reads SAAADI. The CDR3 has 14 residues. The ends were cut back, 7 bases at V and 4 bases at J, with 14 bases in the middle. The CDR3 sequence: CASNPGQLNQPQHF. The DNA of the CDR3 is TGCGCCAGCAACCCGGGCCAACTTAATCAGCCCCAGCATTTT.

Many counts were recorded for this clonotype. The chain employs TRBV6-1 and TRBJ1-6; D is possibly TRBD1 (5 bases). The CDR3 is made up of 15 amino acids. The V gene lost 0 bases and the J gene lost 11 bases, with 14 bases spanning the gap. Germline V gene lookup returns CDR1 MNHNS and CDR2 SASEGT. The CDR3 DNA reads as TGTGCCAGCAGTGAAGCGGGGACGGGCGCCACACCCCTCCACTTT. Its protein is CASSEAGTGATPLHF.

Many counts were recorded for this clonotype. The chain uses TRBV6-1 and TRBJ1-1; 8 bases are shared with TRBD1. The CDR3 has 13 amino acids. J gave up 3 bases and V 6 bases, and 3 bases lay outside the gene matches. From germline, CDR1 is MNHNS and CDR2 SASEGT. The CDR3 DNA sequence: TGTGCCAGCAGCTCGGACAGGGACACTGAAGCTTTCTTT. It encodes CASSSDRDTEAFF.

This clonotype came up many times. The chain uses TRBV5-1 and TRBJ2-7; D is uncertain. In germline, CDR1 is SGHRS, CDR2 YFSETQ. The CDR3 covers 11 residues. V dropped 4 bases and J dropped 2 bases, with 4 bases sitting between them. DNA of the CDR3: TGCGCCAGCAGCAATACCTACGAGCAGTACTTC. This translates into CASSNTYEQYF.

This clonotype came up many times. The J gene is TRBJ1-2, the V gene TRBV12-3 or TRBV12-4; TRBD1 matches 7 bases. J gave up 4 bases and V 5 bases, and 7 bases lay outside the gene matches. CDR3 size: 14 residues. In DNA, the CDR3 is TGTGCCAGCAGTCCCAGGGGGGGGAGCTATGGCTACACCTTC. This translates into CASSPRGGSYGYTF.

This clonotype was recorded only once. The chain has TRBV5-1 and TRBJ2-1; 13 positions match TRBD2. V trimming: 4 bases; J trimming: 10 bases; junction bases outside the gene matches: 11. Germline V gene lookup returns CDR1 SGHRS and CDR2 YFSETQ. This CDR3 is 16 amino acids long. Here the CDR3 reads CASSTRLAGGGEEQFF. CDR3 DNA sequence: TGCGCCAGCAGCACCCGACTAGCGGGGGGAGGGGAGGAGCAGTTCTTC.

This clonotype was recorded many times. V gene TRBV5-5 combines with J gene TRBJ1-2; weak D call: TRBD1 (5 bases). Germline lookup yields CDR1 SGHKS and CDR2 YYEKEE (reference sequence). CDR3 length equals 14 residues. With 6 bases removed from V and 4 bases from J, the gap between germline ends came to 16 bases. This CDR3 reads CASNLEGRGYGYTF. CDR3 in DNA: TGTGCCAGCAACCTGGAGGGACGCGGCTATGGCTACACCTTC.

The rearrangement links TRBV19 to TRBJ2-7; D call uncertain. Germline CDR1 LNHDA, CDR2 SQIVND (reference sequence). The CDR3 contains 13 residues. V shed 3 bases and J shed 2 bases, with 8 bases lying between them. The CDR3 spells CASSITAAYEQYF. In DNA form, the CDR3 reads TGTGCCAGTAGTATTACTGCCGCCTACGAGCAGTACTTC. Complete variable domain (other parts from reference TRBV19 and TRBJ2-7): DGGITQSPKYLFRKEGQNVTLSCEQNLNHDAMYWYRQDPGQGLRLIYYSQIVNDFQKGDIAEGYSVSREKKESFPLTVTSAQKNPTAFYLCASSITAAYEQYFGPGTRLTVT.

This clonotype was seen repeatedly, ten times or more. The rearrangement joins TRBV29-1 to TRBJ2-1; 7 bases line up with TRBD2. Trimming at V came to 6 bases and at J to 0 bases, leaving 14 bases not matched to a gene. The CDR3 contains 17 residues. Germline-derived CDR1 and CDR2 are SQVTM and ANQGSEA. For the CDR3, the DNA is TGCAGCGTCCTGGGGGGGATCCAGAAGGGCTCCTACAATGAGCAGTTCTTC. It encodes CSVLGGIQKGSYNEQFF.

This clonotype was picked up many times. The chain is built from TRBV28 and TRBJ2-1; TRBD2 aligns across 12 bases. Trimming took 3 bases from V and 3 from J; bases not matched to a gene: 3. The germline gives CDR1 MDHEN, CDR2 SYDVKM. CDR3 length: 16 residues. The CDR3 loop reads CASSFTLAGGYNEQFF. DNA of the CDR3: TGTGCCAGCAGTTTCACACTAGCGGGAGGCTACAATGAGCAGTTCTTC.

This clonotype was detected many times. The rearrangement joins TRBV7-8 to TRBJ1-6; D may be TRBD1 (6 bases). The V end was cut by 6 bases, the J end by 6 bases, with 18 bases between. The CDR3 sequence is 16 residues long. Germline loops: CDR1 SGHVS, CDR2 FQNEAQ. CDR3 DNA sequence: TGTGCCAGCAGACGAACCTCCGGGACAAGTAATTCACCCCTCCACTTT. This encodes CASRRTSGTSNSPLHF.

This clonotype was picked up many times. V and J are TRBV18 and TRBJ1-5, with D maybe TRBD1 (5 bases). Germline V gene data show CDR1 as KGHSH and CDR2 as LQKENI. The CDR3 runs to 15 residues. V lost 3 bases, J lost 5 bases, and 14 bases lay in between. CDR3 sequence reads: CASSPGQGSDQPQHF. CDR3 in DNA: TGTGCCAGCTCACCTGGGCAGGGCTCAGATCAGCCCCAGCATTTT. Full variable domain (missing parts from reference TRBV18 and TRBJ1-5): NAGVMQNPRHLVRRRGQEARLRCSPMKGHSHVYWYRQLPEEGLKFMVYLQKENIIDESGMPKERFSAEFPKEGPSILRIQQVVRGDSAAYFCASSPGQGSDQPQHFGDGTRLSIL.

This clonotype was observed at least ten times. The genes are TRBV28 and TRBJ1-5, with a possible D match to TRBD1 (5 bases). The V gene's germline CDR1 is MDHEN and CDR2 SYDVKM. The CDR3 has 14 residues. V was shortened by 3 bases and J by 2 bases, with 8 bases between the two germline ends. The CDR3 protein is CASSLVRGNQPQHF. In DNA form, the CDR3 reads TGTGCCAGCAGTTTGGTCAGGGGCAATCAGCCCCAGCATTTT.

This chain joins TRBV20-1 and TRBJ2-2, with D possibly matching TRBD2 (6 bases). V was cut by 0 bases and J by 2 bases, with 16 bases left in between. CDR1 is DFQATT and CDR2 is SNEGSKA in the germline V gene (reference sequence). This CDR3 spans 17 amino acids. The CDR3, as DNA: TGCAGTGCTAGAGATTCCTTCGCCGGGACTAACACCGGGGAGCTGTTTTTT. This codes for CSARDSFAGTNTGELFF.